The 26 T cell receptor beta chains given below trace back to one sample, sequenced in a study of cytomegalovirus exposure and HLA in healthy donors. Amplification used 60 Vbeta primers and 13 Jbeta primers. Sequencing used immunoSEQ multiplex PCR; TCRdb keeps in-frame clones, though not all of them. Of about 140,000 clones detected, roughly 78% appear once; the ten largest clones hold roughly 3.4%. Sequencing input: PBMCs. The receptors here all came from a man younger than 30 in good health and CMV-seropositive.

The chain joins TRBV4-1 to TRBJ2-7; 7 bases are shared with TRBD1. Looked up from germline, CDR1 is MGHRA and CDR2 is YSYEKL. J gave up 4 bases and V 0 bases, and 9 bases lay outside the gene matches. There are 16 residues in the CDR3. In DNA, the CDR3 is TGCGCCAGCAGCCAAGAAGAGGGGGCGCCTACATACGAGCAGTACTTC. Its translation: CASSQEEGAPTYEQYF.

The V and J genes are TRBV6-5 and TRBJ1-2, with TRBD1 matching over 11 bases. This CDR3 has 15 residues. CDR1 and CDR2 from the germline V gene are MNHEY and SVGAGI. The V segment lost 0 bases and the J segment 4 bases; nucleotides outside the gene matches: 1. The CDR3 loop reads CASSYSGQGGYGYTF. The CDR3 DNA sequence: TGTGCCAGCAGTTACTCGGGACAGGGGGGCTATGGCTACACCTTC.

CDR3: CASSIWGQGATDTQYF. The CDR3 DNA reads as TGTGCCAGTAGTATTTGGGGGCAGGGGGCTACAGATACGCAGTATTTT. This chain links TRBV19 with TRBJ2-3; 8 nucleotides match TRBD1. The germline V gene encodes CDR1 LNHDA and CDR2 SQIVND (reference sequence). The CDR3 totals 16 residues. The junction had 8 bases not matched to a gene; V was cut back by 3 bases and J by 3 bases.

The gene calls are TRBV6-5 and TRBJ2-3; a possible D gene is TRBD1 (6 bases). CDR1 and CDR2 (germline): MNHEY, SVGAGI. The CDR3 runs to 13 residues. V was shortened by 9 bases and J by 9 bases, with 19 bases between the two germline ends. For the CDR3, the DNA is TGTGCCAGTTCAGGGGTCGGGTCTCGGACGCAGTATTTT. Residues: CASSGVGSRTQYF.

This clone appeared once. V and J are TRBV7-9 and TRBJ1-5; D is ambiguous. Deletions cut 0 bases from V and 3 bases from J, with 12 bases between. Per germline, CDR1 SEHNR and CDR2 FQNEAQ (reference sequence). This CDR3 spans 16 amino acids. As DNA, the CDR3 is TGTGCCAGCAGCTTAGCGCTGGGCATGGACAATCAGCCCCAGCATTTT. Translated: CASSLALGMDNQPQHF. Full variable domain (missing parts from reference TRBV7-9 and TRBJ1-5): DTGVSQNPRHKITKRGQNVTFRCDPISEHNRLYWYRQTLGQGPEFLTYFQNEAQLEKSRLLSDRFSAERPKGSFSTLEIQRTEQGDSAMYLCASSLALGMDNQPQHFGDGTRLSIL.

This clone was recorded many times. This chain connects TRBV13 to TRBJ1-4; tentatively, D is TRBD1 (5 bases). Germline V gene data show CDR1 as PRHDT and CDR2 as FYEKMQ (reference sequence). V lost 0 bases to trimming and J lost 5 bases, with 13 bases between them. The CDR3 has 16 residues. Here the CDR3 reads CASSLGSGLPNEKLFF. CDR3 sequence (DNA): TGTGCCAGCAGCTTAGGGTCGGGACTCCCCAATGAAAAACTGTTTTTT.

The CDR3 DNA reads TGTGCCAGCAGCGCCCATTTCCCACAGGGGGACACAGATACGCAGTATTTT. Encoded protein: CASSAHFPQGDTDTQYF. The chain uses TRBV9 and TRBJ2-3, with 8 bases identical to TRBD1. Germline V CDR1 and CDR2: SGDLS, YYNGEE. This CDR3 is 17 amino acids long. V lost 3 bases to trimming and J lost 2 bases; unmatched junction nucleotides: 11.

The V and J genes are TRBV28 and TRBJ2-7, with 9 bases fitting TRBD1. Germline V CDR1 and CDR2: MDHEN, SYDVKM. V lost 3 bases and J lost 1; bases outside the gene matches: 10. The CDR3 consists of 17 residues. CDR3 DNA: TGTGCCAGCAGTTTTTGGACAGGGGCCAAAGTTTCCTACGAGCAGTACTTC. As protein: CASSFWTGAKVSYEQYF. The full variable domain, in which reference TRBV28 and TRBJ2-7 provide the parts outside the CDR3, is DVKVTQSSRYLVKRTGEKVFLECVQDMDHENMFWYRQDPGLGLRLIYFSYDVKMKEKGDIPEGYSVSREKKERFSLILESASTNQTSMYLCASSFWTGAKVSYEQYFGPGTRLTVT.

V usage is TRBV13 and J usage is TRBJ1-2; D gene unclear. Trimming removed 5 bases from V and 0 bases from J, with 13 bases in between. CDR1 and CDR2 from the germline V gene are PRHDT and FYEKMQ (reference sequence). This CDR3 region has 15 residues. The CDR3 here is CASSPDSNSNYGYTF. CDR3 bases: TGTGCCAGCAGCCCCGACTCGAATTCTAACTATGGCTACACCTTC.

This clone was seen only once. The chain joins TRBV6-5 to TRBJ1-3; 7 nucleotides align to TRBD1. CDR3 length: 15 amino acids. In germline, CDR1 is MNHEY, CDR2 SVGAGI. Trimming at V came to 2 bases and at J to 4 bases, leaving 5 bases not matched to a gene. The CDR3, as DNA: TGTGCCAGCAGTTACGGTGCAGGGGGAGGAAACACCATATATTTT. Translation: CASSYGAGGGNTIYF.

This clone was recorded a few times. V and J are TRBV28 and TRBJ2-7; D may be TRBD2 (6 bases). Germline CDR1 MDHEN, CDR2 SYDVKM. This CDR3 region has 14 residues. Trimming pared 3 bases from V and 0 bases from J, leaving 9 bases between. CDR3 sequence: CASSFGRSSYEQYF. Here the CDR3 DNA reads TGTGCCAGCAGTTTTGGGAGGAGCTCCTACGAGCAGTACTTC. The full variable domain, in which reference TRBV28 and TRBJ2-7 provide the parts outside the CDR3, is DVKVTQSSRYLVKRTGEKVFLECVQDMDHENMFWYRQDPGLGLRLIYFSYDVKMKEKGDIPEGYSVSREKKERFSLILESASTNQTSMYLCASSFGRSSYEQYFGPGTRLTVT.

This chain links TRBV6-6 with TRBJ2-5; 8 bases line up with TRBD2. After removal of 5 bases from V and 3 bases from J, the junction contained 11 bases not matched to a gene. Germline V gene data show CDR1 as MNHNY and CDR2 as SVGAGI (reference sequence). CDR3 length: 16 amino acids. CDR3 nucleotide sequence: TGTGCCAGCAGTCATCCACCCGGAGCGGGAGAAGAGACCCAGTACTTC. Amino acid sequence: CASSHPPGAGEETQYF.

In this sample, this clone turned up a few times. V is TRBV9 and J is TRBJ2-2; no definite D call. This CDR3 spans 13 amino acids. Germline assignment: CDR1 SGDLS and CDR2 YYNGEE. With 4 bases removed from V and 8 bases from J, the gap between germline ends came to 12 bases. The CDR3 loop is CASSHIQRGELFF. CDR3 DNA: TGTGCCAGCAGCCATATCCAGAGGGGGGAGCTGTTTTTT.

Here the CDR3 DNA reads TGTGCCAGCAGCACTGGGACTAGCGGGAGGGGTGAAGGCGAGCAGTACTTC. Amino acids: CASSTGTSGRGEGEQYF. The rearrangement links TRBV7-6 to TRBJ2-7; 16 bases map to TRBD2. Germline CDR1 SGHVS, CDR2 FNYEAQ. CDR3 length: 17 amino acids. Trimming took 5 bases from V and 6 from J; bases not matched to a gene: 10. Drawing the rest from reference TRBV7-6 and TRBJ2-7, the complete variable domain is GAGVSQSPRYKVTKRGQDVALRCDPISGHVSLYWYRQALGQGPEFLTYFNYEAQQDKSGLPNDRFSAERPEGSISTLTIQRTEQRDSAMYRCASSTGTSGRGEGEQYFGPGTRLTVT.

The chain has TRBV28 and TRBJ1-1; D is perhaps TRBD1 (5 bases). Trimming took 3 bases from V and 5 from J, leaving 16 bases between them. The CDR3 has 15 amino acids. CDR1 is MDHEN, CDR2 SYDVKM, per germline. Here the CDR3 DNA reads TGTGCCAGCAGTTTGGGAGGGGCCCGCGGGACTGAAGCTTTCTTT. Its translation is CASSLGGARGTEAFF.

The CDR3 DNA reads as TGTGCCAGCAGCTTTACTAGCGGGAGCACAGATACGCAGTATTTT. Its translation: CASSFTSGSTDTQYF. J is TRBJ2-3 and V is TRBV11-3; 9 bases match TRBD2. CDR1 is SGHNT and CDR2 is YENEEA in the germline V gene. The CDR3 consists of 15 residues. V gave up 3 bases and J gave up 0 bases; unmatched junction bases: 1.

This clone was seen only a few times. CDR3 in amino acids: CASSYSRDSGYGYTF. The CDR3 DNA is TGTGCCAGCAGTTACTCGAGGGATTCTGGCTATGGCTACACCTTC. The chain combines TRBV6-6 with TRBJ1-2; D is uncertain. The germline gives CDR1 MNHNY, CDR2 SVGAGI (reference sequence). The CDR3 has 15 amino acids. V shed 0 bases and J shed 4 bases, with 12 bases lying between them.

This clone was seen more than once but under ten times. This chain joins TRBV2 and TRBJ2-5; TRBD2 matches 10 bases. The CDR3 runs to 14 residues. Germline V CDR1 and CDR2: SNHLY, FYNNEI. After removal of 4 bases from V and 3 bases from J, the junction contained 2 bases not matched to a gene. The CDR3 here is CASSGGLAKETQYF. CDR3 DNA sequence: TGTGCCAGCAGTGGGGGACTAGCGAAAGAGACCCAGTACTTC.

Concerning this clone itself: Sequence at one end of the junction differs from germline and may be a read error. This same CDR3 is encoded by further DNA sequences in the sample. This rearrangement joins TRBV19 to TRBJ1-1; D gene ambiguous. This CDR3 comprises 13 residues. Per germline, CDR1 LNHDA and CDR2 SQIVND (reference sequence). The CDR3 loop reads CASKSRGNTEAFF. The CDR3 DNA reads TGTGCCAGTAAATCCCGGGGTAACACCGAAGCTTTCTTT.

The J gene is TRBJ1-1, the V gene TRBV2; D is perhaps TRBD1 (6 bases). V was pared by 4 bases and J by 1 base, with 7 bases between. This CDR3 is 13 amino acids long. The germline CDR1 and CDR2 sequences are SNHLY and FYNNEI. CDR3 residues: CASSVGGNTEAFF. The CDR3 DNA follows: TGTGCCAGCAGTGTAGGGGGGAACACTGAAGCTTTCTTT.

The chain recombines TRBV5-1 with TRBJ2-7; 10 bases align to TRBD2. CDR3 length equals 17 residues. Trimming removed 3 bases from V and 5 bases from J; junction bases left unmatched: 14. Germline V gene sequence: CDR1 SGHRS, CDR2 YFSETQ. DNA for the CDR3: TGCGCCAGCAGCTCCCGCGGGAGCGGGAGGGGCGGAGACGAGCAGTACTTC. This gives the protein CASSSRGSGRGGDEQYF.

This clone was seen just once. The V call is TRBV19, the J call TRBJ2-2; 7 bases are a match to TRBD1. The CDR3 runs 14 residues. The V gene's germline CDR1 is LNHDA and CDR2 SQIVND (reference sequence). CDR3 bases: TGTGGAACCGGGACAGCCTGGAACACCGGGGAGCTGTTTTTT. Amino acid sequence: CGTGTAWNTGELFF.

The V gene is TRBV6-4, the J gene TRBJ2-3, with TRBD2 matching 12 bases. CDR1 and CDR2 from the germline V gene are MRHNA and SNTAGT. The CDR3 spans 16 residues. With 4 bases clipped from V and 1 base from J, the junction kept 3 bases outside the gene matches. The chain's CDR3 is CASSARLAGGTDTQYF. The CDR3 nucleotides read TGTGCCAGCAGTGCCAGACTAGCGGGAGGCACAGATACGCAGTATTTT.

The CDR3 DNA sequence: TGTGCCAGCAGTCAAGGACACTTCTCCTACAATGAGCAGTTCTTC. This encodes CASSQGHFSYNEQFF. The chain has TRBV6-6 and TRBJ2-1; D is possibly TRBD1 (5 bases). The CDR3 is made up of 15 amino acids. Trimming stripped 5 bases from V and 0 bases from J, with 11 bases between. The germline V gene has CDR1 MNHNY and CDR2 SVGAGI (reference sequence).

This chain connects TRBV29-1 to TRBJ1-1; TRBD1 might be the D (5 bases). V was clipped by 0 bases and J by 8 bases, with 28 bases between them. Germline V lookup: CDR1 SQVTM, CDR2 ANQGSEA. The CDR3 covers 18 residues. CDR3 residues: CSVEDWGGDSHISTEAFF. CDR3 DNA sequence: TGCAGCGTTGAAGATTGGGGGGGAGACAGCCACATATCTACGGAAGCTTTCTTT.

This clone has only one observation. This CDR3 is CASSYRGFTYEQYF. DNA for the CDR3: TGTGCCAGCAGTTACCGCGGGTTTACCTACGAGCAGTACTTC. This chain links TRBV6-5 with TRBJ2-5, with D possibly being TRBD2 (5 bases). The J call may be mistaken, given a closer DNA end match to TRBJ2-7. CDR1 is MNHEY and CDR2 is SVGAGI in the germline V gene. The CDR3 contains 14 residues.